This T cell receptor (beta chain) was identified during a study of cytomegalovirus exposure and HLA in healthy donors. The study's findings and limits: Analyzed later, association rates of TCRs varied across HLA loci, with DRB1 most and HLA-C fewest.

Primers for the PCR totalled 60 Vbeta and 13 Jbeta. The method was immunoSEQ multiplex PCR; TCRdb's version includes in-frame clones alone and lacks a portion of them. This repertoire includes some 110,000 clones. As for this clone: Antigen specificity is unknown.

Germline V gene sequence: CDR1 SGDLS, CDR2 YYNGEE. CDR3 length: 13 amino acids. Trimming stripped 4 bases from V and 1 base from J, with 8 bases between. The clonotype originates from a man in his late teens or twenties in good health and CMV-seronegative. Sequencing was carried out using PBMCs. The chain uses TRBV9 and TRBJ1-2; D remains unclear. CDR3 in amino acids: CASSPRFNYGYTF. For the CDR3, the DNA is TGTGCCAGCAGCCCCCGGTTTAACTATGGCTACACCTTC.